A single sample gave rise to the 23 T cell receptor beta chains below, sequenced in a study of T cell repertoires in cytomegalovirus infection. MiXCR, applied by TCRdb to the reads, yields one record per CDR3 protein. The sample includes around 180,000 distinct CDR3 sequences, approximately 19% of them seen just once. Sequencing was performed on PBMCs. These TCRs come from a human donor in good health (CMV status not recorded). Some clones in this sample may be carry-over from other donors' samples.

This clonotype was recorded a few times. This chain uses TRBV11-2 with TRBJ1-4; maybe TRBD1 (5 bases). Germline lookup yields CDR1 SGHAT and CDR2 FQNNGV. The CDR3 has 14 residues. V was trimmed by 3 bases and J by 4 bases, leaving 9 bases between them. CDR3 nucleotide sequence: TGTGCCAGCAGCTTCGGACACTTTAATGAAAAACTGTTTTTT. Its protein is CASSFGHFNEKLFF.

V is TRBV19 and J is TRBJ2-1; 11 nucleotides line up with TRBD2. Germline trimming cut 7 bases from V and 0 bases from J; bases unmatched to any gene: 2. The germline V gene encodes CDR1 LNHDA and CDR2 SQIVND (reference sequence). This CDR3 is built from 15 residues. The CDR3 reads CASKLAGASYNEQFF. Written as DNA, the CDR3 is TGTGCCAGTAAACTAGCGGGGGCCTCCTACAATGAGCAGTTCTTC.

This clonotype was seen a handful of times. The chain employs TRBV10-3 and TRBJ2-7; D gene unclear. This CDR3 is 13 amino acids long. V dropped 2 bases and J dropped 4 bases, with 9 bases sitting between them. Germline CDR1 is ENHRY and CDR2 is SYGVKD. CDR3 sequence (DNA): TGTGCCATCAGTGAGGGCAACGCGTACGAGCAGTACTTC. Translating gives CAISEGNAYEQYF.

The J gene is TRBJ2-7, the V gene TRBV12-3 or TRBV12-4; TRBD2 aligns across 11 bases. V trimming: 0 bases; J trimming: 9 bases; junction bases outside the gene matches: 1. This CDR3 is 13 amino acids long. The CDR3 sequence: CASSLALAGAQYF. Here the CDR3 DNA reads TGTGCCAGCAGTTTAGCACTAGCGGGGGCGCAGTACTTC.

This clonotype was detected ten times or more. The V and J genes are TRBV6-5 and TRBJ1-1; a possible D gene is TRBD1 (5 bases). The CDR3 has 14 residues. Germline V gene sequence: CDR1 MNHEY, CDR2 SVGAGI. Between the trimmed V and J ends, which lost 6 bases and 1 base, there was a span of 12 bases. CDR3 DNA: TGTGCCAGCAGGCTACCCGGACAGAACACTGAAGCTTTCTTT. Its protein is CASRLPGQNTEAFF.

This clonotype came up many times. This rearrangement joins TRBV7-2 to TRBJ2-1, with 8 bases that match TRBD2. Per the germline V gene, CDR1 is SGHTA and CDR2 is FQGNSA. The CDR3 has 18 residues. V gave up 4 bases and J gave up 8 bases; unmatched junction bases: 19. Here the CDR3 DNA reads TGTGCCAGCAGCTCTAGGGGGACTAGTTCGGTCGCTTTGGATGAGCAGTTCTTC. Translation: CASSSRGTSSVALDEQFF. The variable domain in full, with the rest retrieved from reference TRBV7-2 and TRBJ2-1, is GAGVSQSPSNKVTEKGKDVELRCDPISGHTALYWYRQSLGQGLEFLIYFQGNSAPDKSGLPSDRFSAERTGGSVSTLTIQRTQQEDSAVYLCASSSRGTSSVALDEQFFGPGTRLTVL.

The sample holds many counts of this clonotype. This chain joins TRBV7-2 and TRBJ1-2, with 9 nucleotides matching TRBD1. Trimming cost V 5 bases and J 2 bases; bases outside gene matches: 6. The CDR3 loop spans 15 amino acids. Germline V lookup: CDR1 SGHTA, CDR2 FQGNSA. The CDR3 spells CASSPRTGANYGYTF. In DNA, the CDR3 is TGTGCCAGCAGCCCTCGGACAGGGGCAAACTATGGCTACACCTTC.

This clonotype was seen at least ten times. The V and J genes are TRBV7-3 and TRBJ2-6, with D possibly TRBD2 on 6 matching bases. Germline CDR1 SGHTA, CDR2 FQGTGA. V lost 5 bases, J lost 4 bases, and 12 bases lay in between. The CDR3 consists of 15 residues. The CDR3 here is CASSPRAGGANVLTF. The CDR3 DNA reads TGTGCCAGCAGCCCGAGGGCGGGAGGGGCCAACGTCCTGACTTTC. Supplemented by reference TRBV7-3 and TRBJ2-6, the full variable domain reads GAGVSQTPSNKVTEKGKYVELRCDPISGHTALYWYRQSLGQGPEFLIYFQGTGAADDSGLPNDRFFAVRPEGSVSTLKIQRTERGDSAVYLCASSPRAGGANVLTFGAGSRLTVL.

This clonotype was seen only a few times. The rearrangement uses TRBV3-1 and TRBJ1-2; tentative D call: TRBD1 (5 bases). V lost 0 bases to trimming and J lost 3 bases, with 11 bases between them. The CDR3 loop spans 15 amino acids. Germline V gene sequence: CDR1 LGHDT, CDR2 YNNKEL (reference sequence). The CDR3 coding sequence is TGTGCCAGCAGCCAAGATCCGCAGGGCGACTATGGCTACACCTTC. Translated, it gives CASSQDPQGDYGYTF.

This clonotype has just a few counts. The chain recombines TRBV5-4 with TRBJ1-6; 8 bases are shared with TRBD1. Trimming cost V 4 bases and J 7 bases; bases outside gene matches: 7. CDR3 size: 15 residues. Germline values: CDR1 SGHNT, CDR2 YYREEE (reference sequence). The CDR3 loop reads CASSLQTGANSPLHF. CDR3 coding DNA: TGTGCCAGCAGCCTCCAGACAGGGGCGAATTCACCCCTCCACTTT. Full variable domain (remainder filled in from reference TRBV5-4 and TRBJ1-6): ETGVTQSPTHLIKTRGQQVTLRCSSQSGHNTVSWYQQALGQGPQFIFQYYREEENGRGNFPPRFSGLQFPNYSSELNVNALELDDSALYLCASSLQTGANSPLHFGNGTRLTVT.

This clonotype was counted ten times or more. The genes are TRBV19 and TRBJ2-5; 15 bases align to TRBD2. This CDR3 contains 18 residues. CDR1 LNHDA and CDR2 SQIVND come from the germline V gene (reference sequence). J was trimmed by 1 base and V by 4 bases; bases with no gene match: 7. The CDR3 bases are TGTGCCAGTAGTACCGGGACTAGCGGGGGGACAATCCAAGAGACCCAGTACTTC. The encoded protein is CASSTGTSGGTIQETQYF. Full variable domain (rest looked up from reference TRBV19 and TRBJ2-5): DGGITQSPKYLFRKEGQNVTLSCEQNLNHDAMYWYRQDPGQGLRLIYYSQIVNDFQKGDIAEGYSVSREKKESFPLTVTSAQKNPTAFYLCASSTGTSGGTIQETQYFGPGTRLLVL.

This clonotype was observed a handful of times. V and J are TRBV20-1 and TRBJ1-4; TRBD1 matches 8 bases. The CDR3 has 14 amino acids. The ends lost 6 bases at V and 6 bases at J; junction bases unmatched: 9. Looked up from germline, CDR1 is DFQATT and CDR2 is SNEGSKA (reference sequence). The CDR3 loop is CSATGTGADEKLFF. The CDR3, as DNA: TGCAGTGCGACCGGGACAGGAGCAGATGAAAAACTGTTTTTT.

CDR3 nucleotides: TGTGCCAGCAGTACCCAGTGGGGAAACGATAATGCCTACGAGCAGTACTTC. Translating it yields CASSTQWGNDNAYEQYF. The rearrangement uses TRBV28 and TRBJ2-7, with D unresolved. Deletions cut 5 bases from V and 2 bases from J, with 22 bases between. CDR3 length equals 17 residues. Germline CDR1 reads MDHEN; CDR2 reads SYDVKM.

The chain uses TRBV28 and TRBJ1-6; D ambiguous. Trimming shortened V by 2 bases and J by 5 bases, and 7 bases separated the two germline ends. This CDR3 has 14 amino acids. Per germline, CDR1 MDHEN and CDR2 SYDVKM. The CDR3 DNA is TGTGCCAGCAGTTTACGGGAAGATAATTCACCCCTCCACTTT. This gives the protein CASSLREDNSPLHF.

The chain combines TRBV19 with TRBJ2-1; TRBD2 agrees at 7 bases. This CDR3 is 15 amino acids long. Germline CDR1 and CDR2: LNHDA and SQIVND (reference sequence). V lost 3 bases and J lost 4; bases outside the gene matches: 6. The CDR3 sequence is CASSIQAGIYNEQFF. The CDR3 bases are TGTGCCAGTAGTATTCAAGCGGGAATATACAATGAGCAGTTCTTC. The variable domain in full, with the rest retrieved from reference TRBV19 and TRBJ2-1, is DGGITQSPKYLFRKEGQNVTLSCEQNLNHDAMYWYRQDPGQGLRLIYYSQIVNDFQKGDIAEGYSVSREKKESFPLTVTSAQKNPTAFYLCASSIQAGIYNEQFFGPGTRLTVL.

There are many counts of this clonotype. The chain employs TRBV5-4 and TRBJ2-1; 11 bases fit TRBD2. CDR1 is SGHNT, CDR2 YYREEE, per germline (reference sequence). This CDR3 has 17 amino acids. V shed 4 bases and J 7 bases; nucleotides not matched to a gene: 13. Written as DNA, the CDR3 is TGTGCCAGCAGCCATGAACGAACTAGCGGGAGTCTAAATGAGCAGTTCTTC. This gives the protein CASSHERTSGSLNEQFF.

The J gene is TRBJ1-6, the V gene TRBV7-2; 10 nucleotides align to TRBD1. The J segment lost 14 bases and the V segment lost 5 bases, leaving 12 bases of the junction unmatched. The CDR3 is 15 amino acids. Germline V gene data show CDR1 as SGHTA and CDR2 as FQGNSA. Here the CDR3 reads CASSPGTGAGSTLHF. Here the CDR3 DNA reads TGTGCCAGCAGCCCGGGGACAGGGGCAGGTTCGACCCTCCACTTT.

The rearrangement uses TRBV7-9 and TRBJ2-2, with 8 bases lining up with TRBD2. The CDR3 has 14 amino acids. Unmatched junction bases numbered 6, after V lost 8 bases and J lost 4 bases. Germline V gene sequence: CDR1 SEHNR, CDR2 FQNEAQ (reference sequence). For the CDR3, the DNA is TGTGCCAGCCGGGAGGGGACTTCCACCGGGGAGCTGTTTTTT. Amino acids: CASREGTSTGELFF.

In nucleotides, the CDR3 is TGTGCCAGTAGCGTTTGGGACGGTGAAAAACTGTTTTTT. Residues: CASSVWDGEKLFF. The gene calls are TRBV19 and TRBJ1-4, with TRBD1 as a possible D gene (5 bases). The V end lost 6 bases, the J end lost 7 bases, and 12 bases lay between the germline ends. From germline, CDR1 is LNHDA and CDR2 SQIVND (reference sequence). This CDR3 contains 13 residues.

The rearrangement uses TRBV20-1 and TRBJ2-7; perhaps TRBD2 as D (5 bases). Germline V CDR1 and CDR2: DFQATT, SNEGSKA (reference sequence). Deletions cut 2 bases from V and 0 bases from J, with 17 bases between. This CDR3 is 16 amino acids long. The CDR3 spells CSARTPRSGNSYEQYF. CDR3 in DNA: TGCAGTGCTAGAACACCCAGGAGCGGAAACTCCTACGAGCAGTACTTC.

This clonotype was counted many times. The DNA of the CDR3 is TGTGCCAGCAGTTACTCTGGACAGGGTAGAAAGATCGATGAGCAGTTCTTC. Protein product: CASSYSGQGRKIDEQFF. The chain recombines TRBV6-2 or TRBV6-3 with TRBJ2-1; TRBD1 agrees at 8 bases. With 0 bases clipped from V and 8 bases from J, the junction kept 12 bases outside the gene matches. CDR3 length: 17 residues. Germline CDR1 and CDR2: MNHEY and SVGEGT.

This clonotype has ten or more counts. The chain has TRBV12-3 or TRBV12-4 and TRBJ2-5, with TRBD2 identical over 8 bases. The CDR3 loop spans 15 amino acids. V was clipped by 6 bases and J by 1 base; unmatched bases: 7. The CDR3 nucleotides read TGTGCCAGCAGGGAGGCTAGCGGGTCCCAAGAGACCCAGTACTTC. It encodes CASREASGSQETQYF.

The chain has TRBV4-1 and TRBJ2-5; 13 nucleotides line up with TRBD2. Germline CDR1 reads MGHRA; CDR2 reads YSYEKL. The length of the CDR3 is 16 residues. Trimming cost V 0 bases and J 3 bases; bases outside gene matches: 1. The CDR3 loop reads CASSQDGLAGEETQYF. The CDR3 DNA follows: TGCGCCAGCAGCCAAGATGGACTAGCGGGGGAAGAGACCCAGTACTTC.